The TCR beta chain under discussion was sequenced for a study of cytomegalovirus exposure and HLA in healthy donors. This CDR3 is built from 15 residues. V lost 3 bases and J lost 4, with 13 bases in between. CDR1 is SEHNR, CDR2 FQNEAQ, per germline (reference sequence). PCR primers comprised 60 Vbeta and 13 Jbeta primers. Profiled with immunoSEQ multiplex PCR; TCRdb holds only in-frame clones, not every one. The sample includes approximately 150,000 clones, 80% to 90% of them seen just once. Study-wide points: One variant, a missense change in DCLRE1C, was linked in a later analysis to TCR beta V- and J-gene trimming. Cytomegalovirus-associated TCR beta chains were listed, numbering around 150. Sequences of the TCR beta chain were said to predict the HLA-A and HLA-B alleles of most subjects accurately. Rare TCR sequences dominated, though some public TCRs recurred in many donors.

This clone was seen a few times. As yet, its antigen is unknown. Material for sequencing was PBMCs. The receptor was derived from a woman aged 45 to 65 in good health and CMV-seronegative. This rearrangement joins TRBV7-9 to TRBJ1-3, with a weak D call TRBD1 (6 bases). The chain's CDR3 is CASSLTGLLGNTIYF. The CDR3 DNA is TGTGCCAGCAGCTTGACAGGCCTCCTAGGAAACACCATATATTTT.